This T cell receptor beta chain was obtained from a study of blood T cell repertoires in COVID-19. The repertoire was sequenced with immunoSEQ multiplex PCR; TCRdb's copy has only in-frame clones and lacks some. Among around 300,000 clones, over 75% were seen once, and the ten largest hold 5%. Sequencing input: PBMCs or T cells enriched from blood (not recorded which). This clonotype originated in a man aged 25 to 45 who had recovered from COVID-19.

In DNA form, the CDR3 reads TGCGCCAGCAGCTTGGCCGATGGCGGGGGCCCTAATGAGCAGTTCTTC. Translating it yields CASSLADGGGPNEQFF. This chain uses TRBV5-1 with TRBJ2-1; possibly TRBD2 for D (7 bases). This CDR3 region has 16 residues. Germline V CDR1 and CDR2: SGHRS, YFSETQ. Trimming removed 0 bases at V and 7 bases at J, with 17 bases between.